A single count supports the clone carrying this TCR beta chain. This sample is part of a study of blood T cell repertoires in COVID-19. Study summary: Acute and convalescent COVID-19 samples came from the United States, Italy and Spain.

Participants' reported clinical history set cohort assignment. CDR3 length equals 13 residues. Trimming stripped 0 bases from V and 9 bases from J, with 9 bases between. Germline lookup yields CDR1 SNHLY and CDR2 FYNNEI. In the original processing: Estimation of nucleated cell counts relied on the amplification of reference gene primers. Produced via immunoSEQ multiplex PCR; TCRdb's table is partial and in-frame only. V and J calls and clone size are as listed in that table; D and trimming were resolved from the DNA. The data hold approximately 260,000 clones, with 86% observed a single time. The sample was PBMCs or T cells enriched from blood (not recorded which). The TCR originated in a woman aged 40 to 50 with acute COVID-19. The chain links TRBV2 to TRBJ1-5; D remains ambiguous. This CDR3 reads CASSEAYGLPQHF. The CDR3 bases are TGTGCCAGCAGTGAAGCGTACGGGTTGCCCCAGCATTTT.